The following is a T cell receptor (beta chain) sequence with its context. After extraction with the RNeasy kit, about 0.5 to 1 ug of the RNA was reverse transcribed using random hexamers. Coverage of TCR beta CDR3 amplification by immunoSEQ multiplex PCR extended to 54 Vbeta and 13 Jbeta. One entry per CDR3 protein, called by TCRdb with MiXCR from the immunoSEQ multiplex PCR reads. The sample includes about 70,000 distinct CDR3 sequences, approximately 96% of them seen just once. The CDR3 length is 13 residues. The germline V gene has CDR1 DFQATT and CDR2 SNEGSKA (reference sequence). After removal of 4 bases from V and 9 bases from J, the junction contained 9 bases not matched to a gene. The data were taken from a study of CD8 T cells in Susac syndrome. CD8+ and CD4+ blood T cells underwent TCR beta sequencing. The multiple sclerosis controls, all treatment-naive patients, had relapsing-remitting disease that was stable or active.

Sequencing was done on a sample of CD4+ T cells from PBMCs. The source of this sequence is a human donor with multiple sclerosis. The chain employs TRBV20-1 and TRBJ2-1, with 7 positions matching TRBD1. The CDR3 region has the DNA TGCAGTGCTACCGAGACAGGGATCGGTGAGCAGTTCTTC. Translated: CSATETGIGEQFF.